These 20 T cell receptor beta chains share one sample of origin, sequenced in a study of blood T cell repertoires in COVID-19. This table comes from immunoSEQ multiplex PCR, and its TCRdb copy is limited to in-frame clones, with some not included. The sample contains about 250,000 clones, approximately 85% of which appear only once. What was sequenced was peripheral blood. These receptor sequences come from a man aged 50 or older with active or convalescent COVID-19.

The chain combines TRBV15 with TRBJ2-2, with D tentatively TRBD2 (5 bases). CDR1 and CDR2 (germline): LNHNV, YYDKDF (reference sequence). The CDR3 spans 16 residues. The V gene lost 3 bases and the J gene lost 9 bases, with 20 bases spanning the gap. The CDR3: CATSRTGVPEKRELFF. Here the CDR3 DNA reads TGTGCCACCAGCAGGACCGGGGTCCCCGAAAAACGGGAGCTGTTTTTT. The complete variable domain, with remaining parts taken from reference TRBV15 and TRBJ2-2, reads DAMVIQNPRYQVTQFGKPVTLSCSQTLNHNVMYWYQQKSSQAPKLLFHYYDKDFNNEADTPDNFQSRRPNTSFCFLDIRSPGLGDTAMYLCATSRTGVPEKRELFFGEGSRLTVL.

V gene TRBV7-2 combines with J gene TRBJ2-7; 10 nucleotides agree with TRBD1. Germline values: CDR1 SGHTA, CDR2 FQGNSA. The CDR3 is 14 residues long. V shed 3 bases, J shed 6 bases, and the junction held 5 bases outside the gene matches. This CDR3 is CASSFQTGGSEQYF. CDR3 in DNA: TGTGCCAGCAGCTTTCAGACAGGGGGCTCCGAGCAGTACTTC.

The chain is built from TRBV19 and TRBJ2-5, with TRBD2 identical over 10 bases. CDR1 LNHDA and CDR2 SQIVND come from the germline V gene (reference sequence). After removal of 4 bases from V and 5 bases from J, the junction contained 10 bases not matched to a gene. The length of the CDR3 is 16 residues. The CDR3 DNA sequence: TGTGCCAGTAGTAGGGCTAGCGGGAGTTACGTCGAGACCCAGTACTTC. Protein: CASSRASGSYVETQYF.

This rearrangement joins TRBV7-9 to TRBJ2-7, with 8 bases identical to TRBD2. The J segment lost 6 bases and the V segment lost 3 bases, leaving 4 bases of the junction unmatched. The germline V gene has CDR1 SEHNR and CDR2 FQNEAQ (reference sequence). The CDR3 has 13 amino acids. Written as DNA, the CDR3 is TGTGCCAGCAGCTTGACTAGCGTGAGCGAGCAGTACTTC. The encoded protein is CASSLTSVSEQYF.

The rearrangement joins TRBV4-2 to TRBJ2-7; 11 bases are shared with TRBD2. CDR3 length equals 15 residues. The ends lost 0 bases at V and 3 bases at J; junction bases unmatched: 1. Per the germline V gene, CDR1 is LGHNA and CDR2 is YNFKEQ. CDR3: CASSQELAGDYEQYF. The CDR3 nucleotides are TGTGCCAGCAGCCAAGAACTAGCGGGAGACTACGAGCAGTACTTC.

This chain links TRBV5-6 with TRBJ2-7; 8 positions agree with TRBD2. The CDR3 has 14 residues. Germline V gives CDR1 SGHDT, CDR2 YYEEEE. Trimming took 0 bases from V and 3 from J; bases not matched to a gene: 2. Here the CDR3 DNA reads TGTGCCAGCAGCTTGGACAGCGGGGGCTACGAGCAGTACTTC. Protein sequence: CASSLDSGGYEQYF. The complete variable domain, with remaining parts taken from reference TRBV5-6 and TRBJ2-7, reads DAGVTQSPTHLIKTRGQQVTLRCSPKSGHDTVSWYQQALGQGPQFIFQYYEEEERQRGNFPDRFSGHQFPNYSSELNVNALLLGDSALYLCASSLDSGGYEQYFGPGTRLTVT.

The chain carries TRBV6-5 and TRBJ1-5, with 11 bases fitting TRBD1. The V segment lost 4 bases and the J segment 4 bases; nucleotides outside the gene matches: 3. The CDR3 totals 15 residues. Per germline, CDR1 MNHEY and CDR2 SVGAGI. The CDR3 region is CASSSRDRGNQPQHF. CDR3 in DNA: TGTGCCAGCAGTTCCCGGGACAGGGGGAATCAGCCCCAGCATTTT.

DNA for the CDR3: TGTGCCAGCAGCTTTCACCTTGGACAGAACACCGGGGAGCTGTTTTTT. Encoded protein: CASSFHLGQNTGELFF. The chain employs TRBV3-1 (or the pseudogene TRBV3-2) and TRBJ2-2, with D perhaps matching TRBD1 (5 bases). Germline V CDR1 and CDR2: LGHDT, YNNKEL (reference sequence). V lost 5 bases and J 1 base, leaving 14 bases between the germline ends. The CDR3 is made up of 16 amino acids.

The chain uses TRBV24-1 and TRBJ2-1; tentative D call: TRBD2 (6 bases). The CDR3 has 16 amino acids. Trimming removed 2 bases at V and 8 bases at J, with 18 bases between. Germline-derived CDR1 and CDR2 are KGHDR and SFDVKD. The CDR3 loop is CATSDSKGLASDEQFF. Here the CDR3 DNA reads TGTGCCACCAGTGATTCGAAGGGACTCGCCTCGGATGAGCAGTTCTTC.

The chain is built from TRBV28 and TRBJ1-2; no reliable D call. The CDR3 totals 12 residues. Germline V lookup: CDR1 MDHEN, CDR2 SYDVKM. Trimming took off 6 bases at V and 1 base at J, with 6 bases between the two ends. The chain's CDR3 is CASRSDNYGYTF. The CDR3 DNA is TGTGCCAGCAGGTCAGATAACTATGGCTACACCTTC.

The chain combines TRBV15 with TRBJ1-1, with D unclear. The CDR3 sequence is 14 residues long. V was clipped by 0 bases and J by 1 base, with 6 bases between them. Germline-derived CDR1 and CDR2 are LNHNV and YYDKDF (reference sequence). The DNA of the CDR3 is TGTGCCACCAGCAGAGACTCGAGGAACACTGAAGCTTTCTTT. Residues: CATSRDSRNTEAFF.

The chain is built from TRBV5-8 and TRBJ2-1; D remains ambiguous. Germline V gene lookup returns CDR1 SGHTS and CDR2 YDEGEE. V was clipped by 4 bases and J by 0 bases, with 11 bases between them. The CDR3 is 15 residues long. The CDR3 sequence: CASSLISSSYNEQFF. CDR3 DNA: TGTGCCAGCAGCCTGATTAGCAGCTCCTACAATGAGCAGTTCTTC.

DNA for the CDR3: TGCAGTGCTAGGAATCAGGGGCACTACACCTTC. It yields the protein CSARNQGHYTF. The chain couples TRBV20-1 to TRBJ1-2; tentative D call: TRBD1 (6 bases). V was cut by 3 bases and J by 10 bases, with 12 bases left in between. Per germline, CDR1 DFQATT and CDR2 SNEGSKA (reference sequence). The CDR3 is 11 amino acids.

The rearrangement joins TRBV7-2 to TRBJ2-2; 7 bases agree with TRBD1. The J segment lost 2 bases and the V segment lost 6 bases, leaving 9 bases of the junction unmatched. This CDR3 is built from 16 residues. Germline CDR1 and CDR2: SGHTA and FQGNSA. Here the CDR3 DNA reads TGTGCCAGCAGAGAAAGGACAGGAGCAAACACCGGGGAGCTGTTTTTT. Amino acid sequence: CASRERTGANTGELFF.

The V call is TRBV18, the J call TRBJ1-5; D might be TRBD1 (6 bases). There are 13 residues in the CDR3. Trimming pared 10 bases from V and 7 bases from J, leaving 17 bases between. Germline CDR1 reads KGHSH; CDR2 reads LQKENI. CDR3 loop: CATRDTLGQPQHF. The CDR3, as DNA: TGTGCCACCAGGGACACCCTGGGACAGCCCCAGCATTTT.

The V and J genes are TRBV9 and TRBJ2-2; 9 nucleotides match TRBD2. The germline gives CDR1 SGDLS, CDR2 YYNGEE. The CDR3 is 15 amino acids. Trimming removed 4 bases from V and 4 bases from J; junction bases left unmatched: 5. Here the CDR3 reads CASSISGSGTGELFF. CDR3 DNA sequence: TGTGCCAGCAGCATTAGCGGGAGTGGCACCGGGGAGCTGTTTTTT.

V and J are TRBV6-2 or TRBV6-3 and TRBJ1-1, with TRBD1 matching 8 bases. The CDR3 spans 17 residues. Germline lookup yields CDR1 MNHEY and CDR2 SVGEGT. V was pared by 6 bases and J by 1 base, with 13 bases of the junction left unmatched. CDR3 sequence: CASSPGQGRVKNTEAFF. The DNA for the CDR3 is TGTGCCAGCAGCCCTGGACAGGGCCGAGTTAAGAACACTGAAGCTTTCTTT.

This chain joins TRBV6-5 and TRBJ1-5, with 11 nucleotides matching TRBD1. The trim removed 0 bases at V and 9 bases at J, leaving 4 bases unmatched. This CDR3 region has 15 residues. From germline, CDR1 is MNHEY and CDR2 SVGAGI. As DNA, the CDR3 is TGTGCCAGCAGTTACTCGAGGACAGGGGGCCTGCCCCAGCATTTT. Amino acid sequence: CASSYSRTGGLPQHF.

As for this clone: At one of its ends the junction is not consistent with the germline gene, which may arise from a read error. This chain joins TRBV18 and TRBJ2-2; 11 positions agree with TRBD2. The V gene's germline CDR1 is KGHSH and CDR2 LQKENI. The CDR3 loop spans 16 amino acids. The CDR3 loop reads CASSPPGLADTGELFF. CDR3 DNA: TGTGCCAGCTCACCACCGGGACTAGCGGACACAGGGGAGCTGTTTTTT.

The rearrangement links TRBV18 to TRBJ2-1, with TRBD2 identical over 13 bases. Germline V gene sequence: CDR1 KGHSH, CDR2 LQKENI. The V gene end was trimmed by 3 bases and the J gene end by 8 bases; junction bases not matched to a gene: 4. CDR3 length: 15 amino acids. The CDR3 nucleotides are TGTGCCAGCTCACCGGGACTAGCGGGATTTGATGAGCAGTTCTTC. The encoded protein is CASSPGLAGFDEQFF.